This T cell receptor (beta chain) was identified during a study of shared clonotypes between healthy human individuals. Overall study findings and caveats: It was observed that roughly 5.1% of naive CD4 clonotypes were shared across several donors.

On this clone itself: What it binds is unknown.

There are 16 residues in the CDR3. The ends were cut back, 0 bases at V and 2 bases at J, with 13 bases in the middle. Germline V gene lookup returns CDR1 SGHRS and CDR2 YFSETQ. Original methodology: Filtering of immunoSEQ junctional sequences could not match full-length read filtering. TCRdb keeps only in-frame clones here, not all; method: immunoSEQ multiplex PCR. That table furnishes V, J and clone size, whereas the DNA furnished D and trimming. The data show approximately 2.1 million clones, roughly 93% seen once. The sample consisted of naive CD4+ T cells from PBMCs. Subset: CD45RA+ positively selected. The sequence came from a man aged 18 to 30 in good health. Some clones in this sample may be carry-over from other donors' samples. The chain carries TRBV5-1 and TRBJ2-3; D gene unclear. CDR3 protein: CASSLAPRPYTDTQYF. The CDR3 DNA sequence: TGCGCCAGCAGCTTGGCTCCTAGGCCATACACAGATACGCAGTATTTT.